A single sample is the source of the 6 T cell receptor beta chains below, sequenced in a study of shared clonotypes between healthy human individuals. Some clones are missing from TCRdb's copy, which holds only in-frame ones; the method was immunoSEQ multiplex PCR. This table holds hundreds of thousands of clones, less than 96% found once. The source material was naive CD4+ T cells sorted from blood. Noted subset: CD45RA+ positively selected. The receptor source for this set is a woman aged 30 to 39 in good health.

The CDR3 sequence: CASSSGQGGNGYTF. The CDR3 DNA reads TGTGCCAGCAGTTCAGGACAGGGGGGAAATGGCTACACCTTC. V gene TRBV28 combines with J gene TRBJ1-2; 10 bases align to TRBD1. The J segment lost 6 bases and the V segment lost 4 bases, leaving 5 bases of the junction unmatched. The germline V gene has CDR1 MDHEN and CDR2 SYDVKM. The CDR3 spans 14 residues.

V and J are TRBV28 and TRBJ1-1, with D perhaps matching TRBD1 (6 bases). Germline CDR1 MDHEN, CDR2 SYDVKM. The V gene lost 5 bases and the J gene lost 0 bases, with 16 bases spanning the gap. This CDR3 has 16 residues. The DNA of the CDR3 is TGTGCCAGCAGTCGCTCTCGACAGGTGATGAACACTGAAGCTTTCTTT. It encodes CASSRSRQVMNTEAFF.

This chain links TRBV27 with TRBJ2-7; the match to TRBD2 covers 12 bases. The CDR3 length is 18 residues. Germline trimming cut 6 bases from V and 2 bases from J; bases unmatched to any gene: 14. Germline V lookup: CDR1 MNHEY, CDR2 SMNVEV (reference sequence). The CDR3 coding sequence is TGTGCCAGCAGCCCCTCACTAGCGGGAGGACCCAATACCTACGAGCAGTACTTC. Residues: CASSPSLAGGPNTYEQYF.

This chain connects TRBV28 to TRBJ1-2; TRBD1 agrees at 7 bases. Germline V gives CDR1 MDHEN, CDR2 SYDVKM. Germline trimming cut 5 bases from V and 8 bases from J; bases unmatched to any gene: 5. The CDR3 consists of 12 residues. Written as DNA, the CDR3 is TGTGCCAGCAGTACCCACAGGGGCGGCTACACCTTC. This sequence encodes CASSTHRGGYTF.

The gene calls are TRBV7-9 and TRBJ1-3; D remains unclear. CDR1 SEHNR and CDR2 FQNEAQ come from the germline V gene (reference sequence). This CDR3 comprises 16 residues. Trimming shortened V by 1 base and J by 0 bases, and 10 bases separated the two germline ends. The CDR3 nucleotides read TGTGCCAGCAGCTTAGTGGCGGGAACCTCTGGAAACACCATATATTTT. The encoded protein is CASSLVAGTSGNTIYF.

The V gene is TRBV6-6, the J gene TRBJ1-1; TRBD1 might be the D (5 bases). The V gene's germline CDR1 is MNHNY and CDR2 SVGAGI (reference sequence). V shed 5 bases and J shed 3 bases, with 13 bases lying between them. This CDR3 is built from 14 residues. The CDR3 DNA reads TGTGCCAGCAGTAACCTAGGGGCGGACACTGAAGCTTTCTTT. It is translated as CASSNLGADTEAFF.